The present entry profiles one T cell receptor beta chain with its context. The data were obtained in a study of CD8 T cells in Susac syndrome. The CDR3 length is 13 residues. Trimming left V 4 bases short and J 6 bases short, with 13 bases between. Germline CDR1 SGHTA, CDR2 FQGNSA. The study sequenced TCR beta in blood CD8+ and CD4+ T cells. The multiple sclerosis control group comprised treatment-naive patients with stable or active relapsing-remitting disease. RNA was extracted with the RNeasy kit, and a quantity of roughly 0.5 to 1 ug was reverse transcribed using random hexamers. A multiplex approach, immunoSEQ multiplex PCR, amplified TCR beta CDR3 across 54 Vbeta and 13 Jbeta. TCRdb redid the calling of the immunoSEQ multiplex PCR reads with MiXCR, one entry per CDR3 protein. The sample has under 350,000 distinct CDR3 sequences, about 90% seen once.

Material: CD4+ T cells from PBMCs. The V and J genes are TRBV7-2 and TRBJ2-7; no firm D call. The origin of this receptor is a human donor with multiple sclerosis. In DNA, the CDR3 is TGTGCCAGCAGCTCAGGTGCCGTACGCGAGCAGTACTTC. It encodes CASSSGAVREQYF.